The 4 T cell receptor beta chains in this list originate from one sample, sequenced in a study of T-cell reconstitution after alpha-beta-depleted transplantation in children. Preparation of the TCRbeta library involved a method that used unique molecular identifiers. TCRdb fed the PCR reads into MiXCR, producing one record per CDR3 protein. The sample carries about 240,000 distinct CDR3 sequences, about 25% recorded once. The sequencing here drew on PBMCs, taken before TCRalphabeta/CD19-depleted stem cell transplant. These receptors came from a girl aged 2 to 9 with Fanconi anemia, due to receive a stem cell transplant.

This clonotype was found a few times. The J gene is TRBJ2-7, the V gene TRBV18; D is uncertain. This CDR3 is 15 amino acids long. CDR1 is KGHSH and CDR2 is LQKENI in the germline V gene. Trimming pared 1 base from V and 6 bases from J, leaving 16 bases between. CDR3 DNA sequence: TGTGCCAGCTCACCACAGGCTACCTTCGTTCGCGAGCAGTACTTC. Its protein is CASSPQATFVREQYF.

In its sample, this clonotype was seen a few times. This chain connects TRBV7-3 to TRBJ2-3; 12 bases align to TRBD2. Looked up from germline, CDR1 is SGHTA and CDR2 is FQGTGA. Trimming cost V 4 bases and J 0 bases; bases outside gene matches: 11. The CDR3 runs 19 residues. CDR3 bases: TGTGCCAGCAGCTCCATCCTCAGACTAGCGGGGGATAGCACAGATACGCAGTATTTT. Protein sequence: CASSSILRLAGDSTDTQYF.

The J gene is TRBJ2-2, the V gene TRBV11-3; D gene unclear. Trimming cost V 5 bases and J 1 base, with 14 bases left between them. The CDR3 is 16 amino acids. Germline V gene lookup returns CDR1 SGHNT and CDR2 YENEEA. CDR3 sequence reads: CASSASLRENTGELFF. In nucleotides, the CDR3 is TGTGCCAGCAGCGCAAGCCTTAGGGAGAACACCGGGGAGCTGTTTTTT.

The CDR3 region is CSARVSYNEQFF. CDR3 DNA sequence: TGCAGTGCTAGAGTCTCCTACAATGAGCAGTTCTTC. The chain uses TRBV20-1 and TRBJ2-1; no reliable D call. V dropped 1 base and J dropped 0 bases, with 1 base sitting between them. CDR1 is DFQATT and CDR2 is SNEGSKA in the germline V gene (reference sequence). CDR3 size: 12 residues.